One T cell receptor beta chain is described in this entry. One end of the junction varies from germline; a read error may be responsible. This sample was taken from a study of identical twins' blood T cells. Each CDR3 protein gets one entry after TCRdb re-called the 5' RACE reads with MiXCR. This table holds 300,000 to 400,000 distinct CDR3 sequences, about 28% found once. This CDR3 is 15 amino acids long. Germline-derived CDR1 and CDR2 are SGHDT and YYEEEE. This TCR was recovered from a woman aged 18-49 years in good health. This sequence joins TRBV5-6 and TRBJ1-1; 9 positions match TRBD1. The source material was PBMCs. The CDR3 nucleotides are TGTGCCAGCAGCTTTTCCGGACAGGGGAACCCTGAAGCTTTCTTT. Translated, it gives CASSFSGQGNPEAFF.